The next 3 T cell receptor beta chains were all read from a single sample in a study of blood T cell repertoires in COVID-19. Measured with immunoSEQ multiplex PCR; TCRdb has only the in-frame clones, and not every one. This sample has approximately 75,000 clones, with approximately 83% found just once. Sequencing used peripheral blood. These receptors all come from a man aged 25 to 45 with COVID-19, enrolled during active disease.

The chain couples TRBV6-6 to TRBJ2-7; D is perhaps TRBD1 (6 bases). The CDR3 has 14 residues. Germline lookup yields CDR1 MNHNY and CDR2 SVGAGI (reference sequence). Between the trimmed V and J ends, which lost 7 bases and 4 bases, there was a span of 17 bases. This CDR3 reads CASTPGTMYYEQYF. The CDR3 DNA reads TGTGCCAGCACCCCCGGGACAATGTATTACGAGCAGTACTTC.

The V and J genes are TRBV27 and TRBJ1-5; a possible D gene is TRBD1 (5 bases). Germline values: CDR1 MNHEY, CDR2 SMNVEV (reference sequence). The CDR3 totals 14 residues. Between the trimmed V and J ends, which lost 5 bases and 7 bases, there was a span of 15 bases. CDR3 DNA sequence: TGTGCCAGCAGTCCAGGGAGGATCGAGCAGCCCCAGCATTTT. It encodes CASSPGRIEQPQHF.

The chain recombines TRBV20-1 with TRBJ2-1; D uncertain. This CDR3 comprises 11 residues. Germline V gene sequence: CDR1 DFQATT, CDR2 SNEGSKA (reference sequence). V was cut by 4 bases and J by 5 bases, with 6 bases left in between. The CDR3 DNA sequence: TGCAGTGCTAACTACAACAATGAGCAGTTCTTC. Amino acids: CSANYNNEQFF.